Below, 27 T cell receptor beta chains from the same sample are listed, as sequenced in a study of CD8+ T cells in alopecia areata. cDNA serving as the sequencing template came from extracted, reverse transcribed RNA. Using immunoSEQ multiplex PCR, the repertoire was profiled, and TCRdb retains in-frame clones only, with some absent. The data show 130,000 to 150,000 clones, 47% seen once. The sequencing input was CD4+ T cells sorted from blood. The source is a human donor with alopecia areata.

CDR3 amino acids: CASSITGELFF. For the CDR3, the DNA is TGTGCCAGTAGTATCACCGGGGAGCTGTTTTTT. The chain carries TRBV19 and TRBJ2-2; D is undetermined. Germline V lookup: CDR1 LNHDA, CDR2 SQIVND (reference sequence). Trimming left V 3 bases short and J 4 bases short, with 0 bases between. The CDR3 is 11 amino acids.

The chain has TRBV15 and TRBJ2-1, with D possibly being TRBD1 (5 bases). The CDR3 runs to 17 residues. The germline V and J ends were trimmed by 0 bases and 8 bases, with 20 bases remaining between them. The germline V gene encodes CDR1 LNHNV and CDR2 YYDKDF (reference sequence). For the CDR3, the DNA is TGTGCCACCAGCAGAGACTCTAGGGGCCTACGGTTAGATGAGCAGTTCTTC. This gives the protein CATSRDSRGLRLDEQFF.

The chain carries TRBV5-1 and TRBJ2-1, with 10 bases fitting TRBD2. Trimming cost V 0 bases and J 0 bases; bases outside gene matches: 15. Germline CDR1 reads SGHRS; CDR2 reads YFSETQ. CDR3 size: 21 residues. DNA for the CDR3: TGCGCCAGCAGCTTGGGCTCGCCGGGACTAGCGATTACAAGCTCCTACAATGAGCAGTTCTTC. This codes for CASSLGSPGLAITSSYNEQFF.

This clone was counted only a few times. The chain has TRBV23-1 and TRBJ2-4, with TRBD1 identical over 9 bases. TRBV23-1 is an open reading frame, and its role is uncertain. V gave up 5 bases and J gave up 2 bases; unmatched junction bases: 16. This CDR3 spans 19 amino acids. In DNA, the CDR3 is TGCGCCAGCAGTTCGATAAATCGGGACAGGGTTTTTCCCAAAAACATTCAGTACTTC. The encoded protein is CASSSINRDRVFPKNIQYF.

DNA for the CDR3: TGTGCCAGCAGTGGGCCCCAGGGTGCTCAGCCCCAGCATTTT. This encodes CASSGPQGAQPQHF. The chain combines TRBV6-1 with TRBJ1-5; TRBD1 might be the D (5 bases). Trimming removed 4 bases at V and 6 bases at J, with 13 bases between. This CDR3 comprises 14 residues. Germline V gene lookup returns CDR1 MNHNS and CDR2 SASEGT.

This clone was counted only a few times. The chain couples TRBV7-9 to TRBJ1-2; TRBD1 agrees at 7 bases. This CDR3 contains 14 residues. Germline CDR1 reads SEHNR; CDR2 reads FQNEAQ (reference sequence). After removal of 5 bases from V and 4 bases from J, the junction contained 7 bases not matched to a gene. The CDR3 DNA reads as TGTGCCAGCAGCCGCCAACAGGGGAGCTATGGCTACACCTTC. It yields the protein CASSRQQGSYGYTF. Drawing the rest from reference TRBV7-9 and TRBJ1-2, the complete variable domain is DTGVSQNPRHKITKRGQNVTFRCDPISEHNRLYWYRQTLGQGPEFLTYFQNEAQLEKSRLLSDRFSAERPKGSFSTLEIQRTEQGDSAMYLCASSRQQGSYGYTFGSGTRLTVV.

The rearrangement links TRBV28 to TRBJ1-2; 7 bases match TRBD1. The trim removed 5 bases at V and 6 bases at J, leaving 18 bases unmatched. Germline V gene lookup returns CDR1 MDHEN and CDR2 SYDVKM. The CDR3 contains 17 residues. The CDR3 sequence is CASSLLNPTGPDDGYTF. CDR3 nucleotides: TGTGCCAGCAGTCTCCTAAACCCGACAGGGCCTGATGATGGCTACACCTTC.

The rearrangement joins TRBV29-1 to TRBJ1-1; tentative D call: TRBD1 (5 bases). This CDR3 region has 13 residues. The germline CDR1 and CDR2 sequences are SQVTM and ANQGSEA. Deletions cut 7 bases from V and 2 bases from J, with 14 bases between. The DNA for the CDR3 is TGCAGCGGTGGGGGGAGATTTAACACTGAAGCTTTCTTT. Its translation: CSGGGRFNTEAFF. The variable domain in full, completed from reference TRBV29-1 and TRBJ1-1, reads SAVISQKPSRDICQRGTSLTIQCQVDSQVTMMFWYRQQPGQSLTLIATANQGSEATYESGFVIDKFPISRPNLTFSTLTVSNMSPEDSSIYLCSGGGRFNTEAFFGQGTRLTVV.

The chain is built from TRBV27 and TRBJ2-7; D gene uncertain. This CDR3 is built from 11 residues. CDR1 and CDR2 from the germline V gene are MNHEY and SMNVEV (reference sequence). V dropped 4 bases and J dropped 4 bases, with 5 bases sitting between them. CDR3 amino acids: CASSSKYEQYF. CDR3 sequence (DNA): TGTGCCAGCAGTTCTAAGTACGAGCAGTACTTC.

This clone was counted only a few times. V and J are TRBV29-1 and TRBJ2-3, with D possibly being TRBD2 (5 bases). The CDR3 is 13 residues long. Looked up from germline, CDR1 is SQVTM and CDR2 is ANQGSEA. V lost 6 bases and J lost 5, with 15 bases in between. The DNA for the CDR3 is TGCAGCGTCGTAACTAGGCCGGGAGATACGCAGTATTTT. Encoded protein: CSVVTRPGDTQYF.

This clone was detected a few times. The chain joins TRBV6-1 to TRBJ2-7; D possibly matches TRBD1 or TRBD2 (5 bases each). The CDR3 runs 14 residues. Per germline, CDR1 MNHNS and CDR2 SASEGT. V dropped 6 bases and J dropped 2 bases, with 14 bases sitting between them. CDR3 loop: CASRHPGTTYEQYF. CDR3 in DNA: TGTGCCAGCAGGCACCCGGGGACCACCTACGAGCAGTACTTC.

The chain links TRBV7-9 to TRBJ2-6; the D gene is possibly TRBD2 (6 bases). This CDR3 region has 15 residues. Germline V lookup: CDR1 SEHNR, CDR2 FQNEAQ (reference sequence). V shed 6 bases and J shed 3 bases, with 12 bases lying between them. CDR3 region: CASSPISGGANVLTF. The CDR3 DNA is TGTGCCAGCAGTCCGATTAGCGGTGGGGCCAACGTCCTGACTTTC.

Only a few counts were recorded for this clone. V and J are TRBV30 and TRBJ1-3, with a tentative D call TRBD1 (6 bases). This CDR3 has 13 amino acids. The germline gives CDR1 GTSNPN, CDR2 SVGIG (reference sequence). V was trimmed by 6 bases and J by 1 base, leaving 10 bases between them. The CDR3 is CACLQGSGNTIYF. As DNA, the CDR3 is TGTGCCTGCCTACAGGGATCTGGAAACACCATATATTTT.

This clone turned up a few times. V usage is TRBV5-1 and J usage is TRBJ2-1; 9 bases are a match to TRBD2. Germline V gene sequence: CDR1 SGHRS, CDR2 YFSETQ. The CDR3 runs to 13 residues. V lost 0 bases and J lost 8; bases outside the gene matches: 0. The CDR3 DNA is TGCGCCAGCAGCTTGGAGCGGGAGGATGAGCAGTTCTTC. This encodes CASSLEREDEQFF.

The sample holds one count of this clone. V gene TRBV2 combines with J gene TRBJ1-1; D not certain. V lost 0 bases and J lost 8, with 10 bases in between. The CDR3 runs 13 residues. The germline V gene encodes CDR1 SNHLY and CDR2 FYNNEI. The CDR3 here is CASSEAGQAEAFF. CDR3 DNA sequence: TGTGCCAGCAGTGAAGCTGGCCAGGCCGAAGCTTTCTTT.

The CDR3 loop is CASSLDLHRSGGYTF. CDR3 DNA: TGTGCCAGCAGCTTAGACTTGCACAGGTCGGGCGGCTACACCTTC. The chain has TRBV7-8 and TRBJ1-2; D might be TRBD1 (5 bases). The CDR3 is 15 residues long. Germline V gene lookup returns CDR1 SGHVS and CDR2 FQNEAQ. V gave up 1 base and J gave up 8 bases, with 17 bases separating them.

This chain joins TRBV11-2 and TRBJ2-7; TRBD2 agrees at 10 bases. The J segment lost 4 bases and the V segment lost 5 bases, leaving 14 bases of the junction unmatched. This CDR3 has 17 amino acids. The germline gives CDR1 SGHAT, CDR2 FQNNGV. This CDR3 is CASSSPVVLAGVYEQYF. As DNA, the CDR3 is TGTGCCAGCAGCAGCCCCGTAGTTCTAGCGGGAGTTTACGAGCAGTACTTC.

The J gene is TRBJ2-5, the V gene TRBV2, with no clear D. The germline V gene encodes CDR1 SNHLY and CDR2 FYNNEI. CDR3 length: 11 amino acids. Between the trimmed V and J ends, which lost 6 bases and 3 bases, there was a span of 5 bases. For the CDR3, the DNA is TGTGCCAGCAGGTCGGAAGAGACCCAGTACTTC. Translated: CASRSEETQYF.

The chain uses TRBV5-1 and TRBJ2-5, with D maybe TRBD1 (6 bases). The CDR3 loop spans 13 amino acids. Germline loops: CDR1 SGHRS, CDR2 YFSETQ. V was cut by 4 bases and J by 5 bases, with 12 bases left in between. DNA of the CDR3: TGCGCCAGCAGCCAAGGACAGAGGGAGACCCAGTACTTC. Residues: CASSQGQRETQYF.

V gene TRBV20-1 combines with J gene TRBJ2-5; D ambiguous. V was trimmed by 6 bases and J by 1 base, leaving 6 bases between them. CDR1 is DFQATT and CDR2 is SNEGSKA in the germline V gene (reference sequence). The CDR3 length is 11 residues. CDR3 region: CSAPTQETQYF. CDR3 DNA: TGCAGTGCCCCAACCCAAGAGACCCAGTACTTC.

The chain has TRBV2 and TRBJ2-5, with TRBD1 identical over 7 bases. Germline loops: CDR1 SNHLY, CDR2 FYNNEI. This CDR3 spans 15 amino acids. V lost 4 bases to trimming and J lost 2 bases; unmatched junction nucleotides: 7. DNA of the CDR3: TGTGCCAGCAGTGGCGTCAGGGGGTCTCAAGAGACCCAGTACTTC. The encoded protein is CASSGVRGSQETQYF.

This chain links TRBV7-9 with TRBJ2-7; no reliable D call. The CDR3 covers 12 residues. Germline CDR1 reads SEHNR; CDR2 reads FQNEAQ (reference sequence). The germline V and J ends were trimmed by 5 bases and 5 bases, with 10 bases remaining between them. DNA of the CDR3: TGTGCCAGCAGCCCTACTCGGAACGAGCAGTACTTC. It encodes CASSPTRNEQYF.

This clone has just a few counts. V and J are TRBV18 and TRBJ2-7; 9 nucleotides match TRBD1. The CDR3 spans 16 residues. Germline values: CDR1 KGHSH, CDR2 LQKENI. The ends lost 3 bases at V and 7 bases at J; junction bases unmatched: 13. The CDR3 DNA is TGTGCCAGCTCACCGCTAACGGGACAGGGACGGCGAGAGCAGTACTTC. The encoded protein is CASSPLTGQGRREQYF.

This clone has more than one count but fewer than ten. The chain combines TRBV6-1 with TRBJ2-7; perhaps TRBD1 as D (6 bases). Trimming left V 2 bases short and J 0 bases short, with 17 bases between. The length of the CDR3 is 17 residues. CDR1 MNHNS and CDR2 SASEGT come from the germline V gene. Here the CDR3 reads CASSERSSQGPSYEQYF. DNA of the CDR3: TGTGCCAGCAGTGAACGGTCCTCACAGGGTCCCTCCTACGAGCAGTACTTC.

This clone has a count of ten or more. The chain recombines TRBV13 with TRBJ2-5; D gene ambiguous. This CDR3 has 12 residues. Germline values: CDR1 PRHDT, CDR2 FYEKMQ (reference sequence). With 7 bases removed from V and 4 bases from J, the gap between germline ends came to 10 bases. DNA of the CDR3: TGTGCCAGCACAGCACCCGGAGAGACCCAGTACTTC. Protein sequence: CASTAPGETQYF. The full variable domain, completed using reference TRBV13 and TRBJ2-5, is AAGVIQSPRHLIKEKRETATLKCYPIPRHDTVYWYQQGPGQDPQFLISFYEKMQSDKGSIPDRFSAQQFSDYHSELNMSSLELGDSALYFCASTAPGETQYFGPGTRLLVL.

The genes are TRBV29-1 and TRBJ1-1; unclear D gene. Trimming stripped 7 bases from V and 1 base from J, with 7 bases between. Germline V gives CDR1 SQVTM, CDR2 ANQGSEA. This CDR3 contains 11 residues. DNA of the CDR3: TGCAGCGGGAGCTGGAACACTGAAGCTTTCTTT. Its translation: CSGSWNTEAFF.

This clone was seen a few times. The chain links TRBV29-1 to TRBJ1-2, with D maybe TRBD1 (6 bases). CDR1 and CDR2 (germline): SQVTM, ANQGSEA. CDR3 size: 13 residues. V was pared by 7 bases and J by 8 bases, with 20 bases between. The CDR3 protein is CSATQGSLLGYTF. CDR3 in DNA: TGCAGCGCTACACAGGGTAGTCTTCTCGGCTACACCTTC.